This T cell receptor beta chain comes out of a study of T cell repertoires in aging, cancer and after chemotherapy. Study information: Six age groups, ranging from 30 or younger to 70 or older, included the donors.

The germline V gene encodes CDR1 MNHEY and CDR2 SMNVEV (reference sequence). The CDR3 runs 16 residues. TRB rearrangements spanning V, D and J were amplified using mixed TRB-A/B primers. TCRdb processed the multiplex PCR reads anew with MiXCR; each CDR3 protein has one entry. The table lists approximately 6,100 distinct CDR3 sequences, 38% of them singletons. TCR beta rearrangements were amplified from peripheral blood genomic DNA. Notes on this clonotype: One junction end does not reproduce the germline sequence, and a read error may be involved.

This TCR was sampled from a human donor with a blood cancer. The sample consisted of blood. The genes are TRBV27 and TRBJ2-3, with 10 bases that match TRBD2. The CDR3 spells CASSPTSGRGLDTRYF. CDR3 bases: TGTGCCAGTAGTCCCACAAGCGGGAGGGGTTTAGATACGCGGTATTTT.